The 14 T cell receptor beta chains presented below share a single source sample, sequenced in a study of control samples from healthy donors and cancer patients. Produced via immunoSEQ multiplex PCR; TCRdb's table is partial and in-frame only. This table holds approximately 70,000 clones, around 87% found once. The specimen sequenced was PBMCs. Receptors were obtained from a woman between 45 and 65 years old with head and neck cancer.

The V call is TRBV28, the J call TRBJ1-1, with D possibly matching TRBD1 (5 bases). V lost 2 bases to trimming and J lost 14 bases, with 27 bases between them. CDR1 is MDHEN, CDR2 SYDVKM, per germline. This CDR3 contains 16 residues. CDR3 DNA: TGTGCCAGCAGTTTAAGGCCCCAAGGGACTGGGGATCGCACCTTCTTT. Protein: CASSLRPQGTGDRTFF.

The chain combines TRBV7-8 with TRBJ2-7; D is perhaps TRBD1 (6 bases). The germline gives CDR1 SGHVS, CDR2 FQNEAQ. CDR3 size: 16 residues. Trimming took off 5 bases at V and 0 bases at J, with 17 bases between the two ends. The CDR3 loop is CASSGPRQAVSYEQYF. The CDR3 DNA reads TGTGCCAGCAGCGGTCCGAGACAGGCTGTCTCCTACGAGCAGTACTTC.

This clone was counted a few times. The chain recombines TRBV7-9 with TRBJ1-2, with a possible D match to TRBD1 (5 bases). The CDR3 is 13 residues long. From germline, CDR1 is SEHNR and CDR2 FQNEAQ (reference sequence). V lost 8 bases to trimming and J lost 2 bases, with 12 bases between them. The CDR3 loop reads CASETGGNYGYTF. The CDR3 nucleotides are TGTGCCAGCGAAACCGGGGGGAACTATGGCTACACCTTC.

This clone was seen only a few times. V usage is TRBV5-4 and J usage is TRBJ1-6; maybe TRBD1 (5 bases). The CDR3 spans 13 residues. Trimming pared 2 bases from V and 10 bases from J, leaving 10 bases between. Germline values: CDR1 SGHNT, CDR2 YYREEE (reference sequence). This CDR3 reads CASSLSRDSPLHF. The DNA of the CDR3 is TGTGCCAGCAGCTTATCCCGGGACTCACCCCTCCACTTT. Complete variable domain (other parts from reference TRBV5-4 and TRBJ1-6): ETGVTQSPTHLIKTRGQQVTLRCSSQSGHNTVSWYQQALGQGPQFIFQYYREEENGRGNFPPRFSGLQFPNYSSELNVNALELDDSALYLCASSLSRDSPLHFGNGTRLTVT.

The chain joins TRBV5-8 to TRBJ2-7, with 11 bases that match TRBD2. J gave up 2 bases and V 0 bases, and 10 bases lay outside the gene matches. This CDR3 has 18 residues. Germline CDR1 is SGHTS and CDR2 is YDEGEE. Written as DNA, the CDR3 is TGTGCCAGCAGCTTGGGTGGCCCGACTAGCGGGGTTCCCTACGAGCAGTACTTC. Protein sequence: CASSLGGPTSGVPYEQYF.

The chain carries TRBV28 and TRBJ2-3; a possible D gene is TRBD2 (7 bases). The V end was cut by 10 bases, the J end by 0 bases, with 17 bases between. The CDR3 consists of 15 residues. Germline V CDR1 and CDR2: MDHEN, SYDVKM. The CDR3 reads CAISGGARSTDTQYF. The DNA of the CDR3 is TGTGCCATCTCGGGGGGCGCAAGGAGCACAGATACGCAGTATTTT.

The chain joins TRBV7-9 to TRBJ1-2; perhaps TRBD1 as D (6 bases). The CDR3 is 15 amino acids. Germline CDR1 SEHNR, CDR2 FQNEAQ (reference sequence). Trimming cost V 5 bases and J 1 base, with 14 bases left between them. CDR3 sequence (DNA): TGTGCCAGCAGCCTCACCGGGACAAATAACTATGGCTACACCTTC. Protein product: CASSLTGTNNYGYTF. Drawing the rest from reference TRBV7-9 and TRBJ1-2, the complete variable domain is DTGVSQNPRHKITKRGQNVTFRCDPISEHNRLYWYRQTLGQGPEFLTYFQNEAQLEKSRLLSDRFSAERPKGSFSTLEIQRTEQGDSAMYLCASSLTGTNNYGYTFGSGTRLTVV.

This chain connects TRBV15 to TRBJ2-1; D unresolved. CDR3 length: 12 amino acids. In germline, CDR1 is LNHNV, CDR2 YYDKDF (reference sequence). V was trimmed by 0 bases and J by 10 bases, leaving 7 bases between them. CDR3 DNA: TGTGCCACCAGCAGAGATCTCTGGGAGCAGTTCTTC. Translated, it gives CATSRDLWEQFF.

This clone was seen once. The chain is built from TRBV3-1 (or the pseudogene TRBV3-2) and TRBJ1-5; a weak D match, TRBD1 (5 bases). From germline, CDR1 is LGHDT and CDR2 YNNKEL (reference sequence). Trimming shortened V by 3 bases and J by 7 bases, and 16 bases separated the two germline ends. This CDR3 contains 15 residues. For the CDR3, the DNA is TGTGCCAGCAGCCAGGAACCGGGACTTGGCCAGCCCCAGCATTTT. As protein: CASSQEPGLGQPQHF.

The rearrangement links TRBV6-1 to TRBJ1-5; a weak D match, TRBD1 (6 bases). In germline, CDR1 is MNHNS, CDR2 SASEGT. V gave up 3 bases and J gave up 6 bases, with 12 bases separating them. This CDR3 contains 14 residues. The CDR3 region has the DNA TGTGCCAGCAGTGAGGGCCAGGGGTCTCAGCCCCAGCATTTT. Translating gives CASSEGQGSQPQHF.

The CDR3 loop is CASSLVGLYEQYF. The CDR3 nucleotides read TGCGCCAGCAGCTTGGTTGGCCTCTACGAGCAGTACTTC. The V and J genes are TRBV5-1 and TRBJ2-7; D gene uncertain. V was clipped by 0 bases and J by 3 bases, with 7 bases between them. CDR3 length equals 13 residues. Germline loops: CDR1 SGHRS, CDR2 YFSETQ.

This chain joins TRBV28 and TRBJ1-2; no firm D call. Deletions cut 4 bases from V and 1 base from J, with 4 bases between. Germline V CDR1 and CDR2: MDHEN, SYDVKM. The CDR3 has 12 amino acids. CDR3: CASSSLNYGYTF. The DNA of the CDR3 is TGTGCCAGCAGTTCCCTTAACTATGGCTACACCTTC.

This chain uses TRBV9 with TRBJ2-2; TRBD1 matches 7 bases. The CDR3 runs 16 residues. The J segment lost 0 bases and the V segment lost 2 bases, leaving 4 bases of the junction unmatched. Germline-derived CDR1 and CDR2 are SGDLS and YYNGEE. The CDR3 DNA is TGTGCCAGCAGCGTTTCCGGGACAGCGAACACCGGGGAGCTGTTTTTT. It codes for CASSVSGTANTGELFF.

The chain couples TRBV6-2 or TRBV6-3 to TRBJ2-3; TRBD2 agrees at 13 bases. The CDR3 runs 15 residues. From germline, CDR1 is MNHEY and CDR2 SVGEGT. J was trimmed by 3 bases and V by 5 bases; bases with no gene match: 2. This chain's CDR3 is CASSPTSGGTDTQYF. The CDR3 coding sequence is TGTGCCAGCAGTCCGACTAGCGGGGGGACAGATACGCAGTATTTT.